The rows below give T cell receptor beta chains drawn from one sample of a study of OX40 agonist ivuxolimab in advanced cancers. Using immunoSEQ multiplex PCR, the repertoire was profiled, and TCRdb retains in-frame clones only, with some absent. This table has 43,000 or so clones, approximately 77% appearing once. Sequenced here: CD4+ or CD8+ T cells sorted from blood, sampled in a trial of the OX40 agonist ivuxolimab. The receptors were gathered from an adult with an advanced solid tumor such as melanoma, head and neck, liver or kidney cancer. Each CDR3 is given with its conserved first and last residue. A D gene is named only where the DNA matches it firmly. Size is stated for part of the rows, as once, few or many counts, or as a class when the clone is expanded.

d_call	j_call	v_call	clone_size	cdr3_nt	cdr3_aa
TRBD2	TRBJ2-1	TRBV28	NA	TGTGCCAGCAGTACCCGGACTAGCGGGGGATCCTACAATGAGCAGTTCTTC	CASSTRTSGGSYNEQFF
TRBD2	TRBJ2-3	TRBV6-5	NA	TGTGCCAGCGGAACGACTAGCGGGAGAACAGATACGCAGTATTTT	CASGTTSGRTDTQYF
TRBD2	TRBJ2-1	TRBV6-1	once	TGTGCCAGCATGACTAGCGGGATCGATGAGCAGTTCTTC	CASMTSGIDEQFF
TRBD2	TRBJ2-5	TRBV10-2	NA	TGCGCCAGCAGCGGTAAGATAGCGGGACCCACAGAGACCCAGTACTTC	CASSGKIAGPTETQYF
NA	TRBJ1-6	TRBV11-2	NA	TGTGCCAGCAGCTTAGCGGCTCCAAGTGGTAATTCACCCCTCCACTTT	CASSLAAPSGNSPLHF
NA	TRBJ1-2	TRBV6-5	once	TGTGCCAGCAGTTACGTCAGGAACTATGGCTACACCTTC	CASSYVRNYGYTF
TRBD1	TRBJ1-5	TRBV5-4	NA	TGTGCCAGCAGCCAAATTACAACCGGGACAGGCAATCAGCCCCAGCATTTT	CASSQITTGTGNQPQHF
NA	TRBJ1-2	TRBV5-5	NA	TGTGCCAGCAGCTTGGTTCCAGTTAACTATGGCTACACCTTC	CASSLVPVNYGYTF
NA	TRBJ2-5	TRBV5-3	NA	TGTGCCAGCAGCCCGCCCCCCCCGCAAGAGACCCAGTACTTC	CASSPPPPQETQYF
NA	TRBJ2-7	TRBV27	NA	TGTGCCAGCAGTTTAACCAGAGAAAAAGCCTACGAGCAGTACTTC	CASSLTREKAYEQYF
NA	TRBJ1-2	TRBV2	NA	TGTGCCAGCAGTGAGATTTTAGCTAGCTATGGCTACACCTTC	CASSEILASYGYTF
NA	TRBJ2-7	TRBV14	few	TGTGCCAGCAGCCAATTGGACAGAGTTTTTGGCGAGCAGTACTTC	CASSQLDRVFGEQYF
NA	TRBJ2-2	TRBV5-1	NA	TGCGCCAGCAGCTTTACAGGCACTTCGGGCACCGGGGAGCTGTTTTTT	CASSFTGTSGTGELFF
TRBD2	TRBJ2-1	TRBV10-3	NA	TGTGCCATCAGGCCTAGCGGGAGCCCGACCAATGAGCAGTTCTTC	CAIRPSGSPTNEQFF
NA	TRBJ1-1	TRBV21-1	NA	TGTGCCAGCAGCGCTCCCGAGGGACAGTGGACGATAAACACTGAAGCTTTCTTT	CASSAPEGQWTINTEAFF
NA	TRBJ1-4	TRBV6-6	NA	TGTGCCAGCAGACCCGACGGGAATGAAAAACTGTTTTTT	CASRPDGNEKLFF
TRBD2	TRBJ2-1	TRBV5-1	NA	TGCGCCAGCAGCTCCCCGGGACTAGCGGGCTCCTACAATGAGCAGTTCTTC	CASSSPGLAGSYNEQFF
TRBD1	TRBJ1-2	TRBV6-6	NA	TGTGCCAGCAGACGGGACAGAAACTATGGCTACACCTTC	CASRRDRNYGYTF
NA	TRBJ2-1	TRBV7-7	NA	TGTGCTAGCAGCTTAGGCACTAATGTGGGTGAGCAGTTCTTC	CASSLGTNVGEQFF
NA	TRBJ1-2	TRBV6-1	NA	TGTGCCAACCGGGACTTAAATAATGGCTACACCTTC	CANRDLNNGYTF
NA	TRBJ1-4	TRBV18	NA	TGTGCCAGCTCAGGGCTATCGCGGGCAGGAGCAACTAATGAAAAACTGTTTTTT	CASSGLSRAGATNEKLFF
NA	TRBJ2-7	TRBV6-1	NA	TGTGCCAGCAGTGGGCGACTCAGGAGCTCCTACGAGCAGTACTTC	CASSGRLRSSYEQYF
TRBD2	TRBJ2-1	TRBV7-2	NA	TGTGCCAGCAGACGGACTAGCGGATCCACCGGGGAGCAGTTCTTC	CASRRTSGSTGEQFF
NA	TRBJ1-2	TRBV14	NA	TGTGCCAGCAGCCAAGGGTTCGCCTATGGCTACACCTTC	CASSQGFAYGYTF
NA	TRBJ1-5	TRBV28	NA	TGTGCCAGCAGTTTATTGGTGGGCCAGCCCCAGCATTTT	CASSLLVGQPQHF
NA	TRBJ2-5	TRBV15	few	TGTGCCACCAGCAGAGATGGTGGGGCGGTGGAGACCCAGTACTTC	CATSRDGGAVETQYF
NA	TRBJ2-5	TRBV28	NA	TGTGCCAGCAGTTTATATTACAGAAAGTACTTC	CASSLYYRKYF
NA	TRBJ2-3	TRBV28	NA	TGTGCCAGCAGTGGGTGGGAGGCCACAGATACGCAGTATTTT	CASSGWEATDTQYF
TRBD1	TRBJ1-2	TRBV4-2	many	TGTGCCAGCAGCCACCCGGGACAGGGTGGTGGCTACACCTTC	CASSHPGQGGGYTF